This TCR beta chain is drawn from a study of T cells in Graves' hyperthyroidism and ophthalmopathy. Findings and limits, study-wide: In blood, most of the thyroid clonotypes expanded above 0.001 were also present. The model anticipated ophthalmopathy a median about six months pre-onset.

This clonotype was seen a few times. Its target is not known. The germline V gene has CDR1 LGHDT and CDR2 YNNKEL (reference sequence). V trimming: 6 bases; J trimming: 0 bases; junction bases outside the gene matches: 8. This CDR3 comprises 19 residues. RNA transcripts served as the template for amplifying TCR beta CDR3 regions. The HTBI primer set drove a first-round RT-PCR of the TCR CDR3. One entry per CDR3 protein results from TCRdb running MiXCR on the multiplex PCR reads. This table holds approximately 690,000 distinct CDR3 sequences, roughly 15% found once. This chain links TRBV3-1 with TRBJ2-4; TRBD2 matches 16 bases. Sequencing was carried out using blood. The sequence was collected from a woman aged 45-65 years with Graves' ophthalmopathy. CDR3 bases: TGTGCCAGCAGTCGGCCGGGACTAGCGGGAGGGCTAGCCAAAAACATTCAGTACTTC. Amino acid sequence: CASSRPGLAGGLAKNIQYF. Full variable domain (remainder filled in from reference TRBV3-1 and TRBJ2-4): DTAVSQTPKYLVTQMGNDKSIKCEQNLGHDTMYWYKQDSKKFLKIMFSYNNKELIINETVPNRFSPKSPDKAHLNLHINSLELGDSAVYFCASSRPGLAGGLAKNIQYFGAGTRLSVL.